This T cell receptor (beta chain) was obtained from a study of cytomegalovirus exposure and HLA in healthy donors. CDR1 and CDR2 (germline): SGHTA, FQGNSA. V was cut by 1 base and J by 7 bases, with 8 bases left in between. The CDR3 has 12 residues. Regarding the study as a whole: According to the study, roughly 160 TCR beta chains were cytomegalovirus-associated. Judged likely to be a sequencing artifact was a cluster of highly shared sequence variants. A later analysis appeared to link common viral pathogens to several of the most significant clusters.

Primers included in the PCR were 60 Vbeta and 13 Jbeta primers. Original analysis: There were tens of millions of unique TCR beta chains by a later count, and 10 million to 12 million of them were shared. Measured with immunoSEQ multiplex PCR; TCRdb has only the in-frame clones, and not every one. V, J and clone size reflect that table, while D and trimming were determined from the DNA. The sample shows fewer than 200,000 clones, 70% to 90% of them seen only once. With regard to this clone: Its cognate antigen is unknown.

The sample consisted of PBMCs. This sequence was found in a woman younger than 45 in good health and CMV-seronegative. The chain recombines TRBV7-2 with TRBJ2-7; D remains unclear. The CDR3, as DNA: TGTGCCAGCAGCTTAGTGGGCAGTGAGCAGTACTTC. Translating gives CASSLVGSEQYF. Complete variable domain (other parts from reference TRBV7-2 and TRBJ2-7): GAGVSQSPSNKVTEKGKDVELRCDPISGHTALYWYRQSLGQGLEFLIYFQGNSAPDKSGLPSDRFSAERTGGSVSTLTIQRTQQEDSAVYLCASSLVGSEQYFGPGTRLTVT.